Below, one T cell receptor beta chain is given with its context. This CDR3 has 15 residues. Germline lookup yields CDR1 GTSNPN and CDR2 SVGIG (reference sequence). V was clipped by 4 bases and J by 4 bases; unmatched bases: 10. These data come from a study of blood T cell repertoires in COVID-19. The overall study: COVID-19 samples collected from the United States, Italy and Spain covered acute and convalescent phases. T cells, B-cell-depleted T cells, or PBMCs supplied cDNA or gDNA.

Under the authors' procedure: Estimated nucleated cell counts came from reference gene primer amplification. This table comes from immunoSEQ multiplex PCR, and its TCRdb copy is limited to in-frame clones, with some not included. That table furnishes V, J and clone size, whereas the DNA furnished D and trimming. The sample holds 150,000 to 200,000 clones, about three quarters seen once. This TCR derives from a woman aged 70 to 79 with acute or convalescent COVID-19. This chain connects TRBV30 to TRBJ2-5; 9 bases map to TRBD2. Sample: peripheral blood. In DNA form, the CDR3 reads TGTGCCTGGACCGGTTTTAGCGGGAGAGGAGAGACCCAGTACTTC. It translates to CAWTGFSGRGETQYF.